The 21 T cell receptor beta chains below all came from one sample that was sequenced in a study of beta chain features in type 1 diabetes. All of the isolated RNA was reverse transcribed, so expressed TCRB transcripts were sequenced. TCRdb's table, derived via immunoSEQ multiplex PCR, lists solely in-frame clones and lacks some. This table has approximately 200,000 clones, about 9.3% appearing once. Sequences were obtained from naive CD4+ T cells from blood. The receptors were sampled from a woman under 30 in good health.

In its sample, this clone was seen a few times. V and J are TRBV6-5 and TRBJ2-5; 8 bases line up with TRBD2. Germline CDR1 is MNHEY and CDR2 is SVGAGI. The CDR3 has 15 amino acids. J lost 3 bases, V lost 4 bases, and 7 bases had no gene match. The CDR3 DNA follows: TGTGCCAGCAGTTTAGGGACTAGAAGTAAAGAGACCCAGTACTTC. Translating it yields CASSLGTRSKETQYF.

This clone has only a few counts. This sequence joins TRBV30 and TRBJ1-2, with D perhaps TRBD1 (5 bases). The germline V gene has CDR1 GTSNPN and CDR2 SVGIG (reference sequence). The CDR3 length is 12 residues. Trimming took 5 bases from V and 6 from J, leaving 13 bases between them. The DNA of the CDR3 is TGTGCCTGGTCGGGGGGAAAGGATGGCTACACCTTC. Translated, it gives CAWSGGKDGYTF.

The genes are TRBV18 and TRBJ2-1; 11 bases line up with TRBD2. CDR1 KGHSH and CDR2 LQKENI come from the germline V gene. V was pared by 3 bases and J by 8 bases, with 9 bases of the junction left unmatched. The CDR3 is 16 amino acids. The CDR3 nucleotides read TGTGCCAGCTCACCTCAGACTAGCGGGATTATACATGAGCAGTTCTTC. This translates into CASSPQTSGIIHEQFF.

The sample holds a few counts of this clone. The CDR3 DNA is TGCGCCAGCAGACCCAATACAGGGAACACTGAAGCTTTCTTT. As protein: CASRPNTGNTEAFF. The genes are TRBV5-1 and TRBJ1-1, with D tentatively TRBD1 (5 bases). Germline V lookup: CDR1 SGHRS, CDR2 YFSETQ. This CDR3 has 14 residues. V shed 5 bases and J shed 1 base, with 12 bases lying between them.

The CDR3 loop reads CASSRLGLAYNEQFF. The CDR3 DNA follows: TGCGCCAGCAGCCGACTCGGACTAGCTTACAATGAGCAGTTCTTC. The V gene is TRBV4-1, the J gene TRBJ2-1, with TRBD2 matching 8 bases. The CDR3 is made up of 15 amino acids. Trimming at V came to 4 bases and at J to 4 bases, leaving 6 bases not matched to a gene. Germline V CDR1 and CDR2: MGHRA, YSYEKL.

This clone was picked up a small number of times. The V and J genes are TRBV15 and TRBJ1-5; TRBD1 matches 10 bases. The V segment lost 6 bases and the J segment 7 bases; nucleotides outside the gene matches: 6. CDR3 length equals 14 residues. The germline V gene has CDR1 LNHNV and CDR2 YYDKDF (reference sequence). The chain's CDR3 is CATSRTGGDQPQHF. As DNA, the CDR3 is TGTGCCACCAGTCGGACAGGGGGTGACCAGCCCCAGCATTTT.

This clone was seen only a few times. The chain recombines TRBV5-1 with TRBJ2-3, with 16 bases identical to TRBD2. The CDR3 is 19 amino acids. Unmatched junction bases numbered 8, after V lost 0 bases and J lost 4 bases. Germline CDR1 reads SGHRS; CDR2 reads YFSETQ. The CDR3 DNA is TGCGCCAGCAGCTTGGAGCCCGCAGGGACTAGCGGGAGGGCAGATACGCAGTATTTT. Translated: CASSLEPAGTSGRADTQYF. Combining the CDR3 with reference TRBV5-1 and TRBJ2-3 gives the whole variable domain KAGVTQTPRYLIKTRGQQVTLSCSPISGHRSVSWYQQTPGQGLQFLFEYFSETQRNKGNFPGRFSGRQFSNSRSEMNVSTLELGDSALYLCASSLEPAGTSGRADTQYFGPGTRLTVL.

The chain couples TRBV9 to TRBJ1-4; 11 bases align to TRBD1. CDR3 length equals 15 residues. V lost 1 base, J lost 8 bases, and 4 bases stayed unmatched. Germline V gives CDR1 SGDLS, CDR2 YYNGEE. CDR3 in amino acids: CASSVSGTGGEKLFF. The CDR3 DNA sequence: TGTGCCAGCAGCGTATCCGGGACAGGGGGAGAAAAACTGTTTTTT.

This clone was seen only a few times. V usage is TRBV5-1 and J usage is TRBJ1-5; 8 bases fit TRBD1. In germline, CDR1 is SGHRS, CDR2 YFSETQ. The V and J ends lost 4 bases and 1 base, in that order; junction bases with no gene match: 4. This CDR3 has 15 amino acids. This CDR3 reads CASSAQGGSNQPQHF. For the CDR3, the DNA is TGCGCCAGCAGCGCACAGGGGGGAAGCAATCAGCCCCAGCATTTT.

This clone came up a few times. The chain's CDR3 is CASSLETGGPETQYF. CDR3 nucleotides: TGTGCCAGCAGCCTAGAAACAGGGGGTCCGGAGACCCAGTACTTC. The V and J genes are TRBV7-9 and TRBJ2-5, with 8 positions matching TRBD1. Germline V gene lookup returns CDR1 SEHNR and CDR2 FQNEAQ (reference sequence). The V segment lost 5 bases and the J segment 5 bases; nucleotides outside the gene matches: 10. This CDR3 is 15 amino acids long.

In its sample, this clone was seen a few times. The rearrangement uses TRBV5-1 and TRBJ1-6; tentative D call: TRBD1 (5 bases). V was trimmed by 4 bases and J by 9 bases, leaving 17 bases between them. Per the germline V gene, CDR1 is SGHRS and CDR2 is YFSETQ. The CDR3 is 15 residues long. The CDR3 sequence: CASSAGSRTISPLHF. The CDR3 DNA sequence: TGCGCCAGCAGCGCCGGATCCCGGACAATTTCACCCCTCCACTTT.

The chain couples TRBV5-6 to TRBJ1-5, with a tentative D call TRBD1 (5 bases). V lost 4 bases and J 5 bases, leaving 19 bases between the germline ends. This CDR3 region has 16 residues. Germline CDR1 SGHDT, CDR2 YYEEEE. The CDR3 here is CASSLRDSRAHQPQHF. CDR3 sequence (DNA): TGTGCCAGCAGCCTACGGGACTCCCGAGCTCATCAGCCCCAGCATTTT. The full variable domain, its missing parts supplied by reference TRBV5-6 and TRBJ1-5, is DAGVTQSPTHLIKTRGQQVTLRCSPKSGHDTVSWYQQALGQGPQFIFQYYEEEERQRGNFPDRFSGHQFPNYSSELNVNALLLGDSALYLCASSLRDSRAHQPQHFGDGTRLSIL.

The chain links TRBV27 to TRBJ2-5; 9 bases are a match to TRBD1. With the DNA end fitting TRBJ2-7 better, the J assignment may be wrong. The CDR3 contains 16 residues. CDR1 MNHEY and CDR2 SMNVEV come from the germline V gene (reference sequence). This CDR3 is CASSLLSGQGSYEQYF. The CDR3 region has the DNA TGTGCCAGCAGCTTGCTATCGGGACAGGGTAGTTACGAGCAGTACTTC.

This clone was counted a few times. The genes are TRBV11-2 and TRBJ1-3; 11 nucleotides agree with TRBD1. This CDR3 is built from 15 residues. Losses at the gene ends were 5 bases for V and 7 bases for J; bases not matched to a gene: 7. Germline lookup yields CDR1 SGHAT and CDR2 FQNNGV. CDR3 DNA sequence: TGTGCCAGCAGCCCCCGGAGGGACAGGGGGAACACCATATATTTT. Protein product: CASSPRRDRGNTIYF. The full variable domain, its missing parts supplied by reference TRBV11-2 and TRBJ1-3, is EAGVAQSPRYKIIEKRQSVAFWCNPISGHATLYWYQQILGQGPKLLIQFQNNGVVDDSQLPKDRFSAERLKGVDSTLKIQPAKLEDSAVYLCASSPRRDRGNTIYFGEGSWLTVV.

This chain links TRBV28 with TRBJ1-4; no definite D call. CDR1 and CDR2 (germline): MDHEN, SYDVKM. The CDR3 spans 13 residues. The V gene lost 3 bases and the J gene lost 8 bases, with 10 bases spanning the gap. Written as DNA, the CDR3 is TGTGCCAGCAGTTTTATCGGCGGGGAAAAACTGTTTTTT. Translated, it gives CASSFIGGEKLFF.

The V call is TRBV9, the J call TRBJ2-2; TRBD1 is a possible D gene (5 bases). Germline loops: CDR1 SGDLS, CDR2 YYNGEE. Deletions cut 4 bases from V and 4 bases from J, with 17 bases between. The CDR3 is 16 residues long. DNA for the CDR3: TGTGCCAGCAGCCCCCCGAAGGCAGGGCTCACCGGGGAGCTGTTTTTT. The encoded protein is CASSPPKAGLTGELFF.

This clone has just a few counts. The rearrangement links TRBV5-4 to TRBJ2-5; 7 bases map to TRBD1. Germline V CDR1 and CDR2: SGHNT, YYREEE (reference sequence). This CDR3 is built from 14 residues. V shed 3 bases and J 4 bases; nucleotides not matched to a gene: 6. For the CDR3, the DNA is TGTGCCAGCAGCTCAAGGGGGCTCGGAGAGACCCAGTACTTC. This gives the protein CASSSRGLGETQYF. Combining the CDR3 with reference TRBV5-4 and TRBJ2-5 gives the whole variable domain ETGVTQSPTHLIKTRGQQVTLRCSSQSGHNTVSWYQQALGQGPQFIFQYYREEENGRGNFPPRFSGLQFPNYSSELNVNALELDDSALYLCASSSRGLGETQYFGPGTRLLVL.

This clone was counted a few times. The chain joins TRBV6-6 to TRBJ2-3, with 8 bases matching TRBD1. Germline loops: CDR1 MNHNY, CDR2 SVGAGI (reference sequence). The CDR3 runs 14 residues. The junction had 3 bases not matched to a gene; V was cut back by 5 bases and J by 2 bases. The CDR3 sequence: CASSPTGATDTQYF. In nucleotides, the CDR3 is TGTGCCAGCAGTCCGACAGGGGCCACAGATACGCAGTATTTT.

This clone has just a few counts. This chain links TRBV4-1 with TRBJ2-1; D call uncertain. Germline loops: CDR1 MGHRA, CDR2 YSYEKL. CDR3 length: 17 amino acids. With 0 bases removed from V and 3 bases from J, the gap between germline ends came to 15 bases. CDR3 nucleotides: TGCGCCAGCAGCCAAGATAGAGGCGGTGTATTCTACAATGAGCAGTTCTTC. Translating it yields CASSQDRGGVFYNEQFF.

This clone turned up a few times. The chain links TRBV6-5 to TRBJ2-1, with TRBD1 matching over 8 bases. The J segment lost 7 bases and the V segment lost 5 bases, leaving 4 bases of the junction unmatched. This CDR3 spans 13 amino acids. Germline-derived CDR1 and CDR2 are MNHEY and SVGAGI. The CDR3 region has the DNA TGTGCCAGCAGTGTTGACAGGGGAAATGAGCAGTTCTTC. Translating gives CASSVDRGNEQFF.

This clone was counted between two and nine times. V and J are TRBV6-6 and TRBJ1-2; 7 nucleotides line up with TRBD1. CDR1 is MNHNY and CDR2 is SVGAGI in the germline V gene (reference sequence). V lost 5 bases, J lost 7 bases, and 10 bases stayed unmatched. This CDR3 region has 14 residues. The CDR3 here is CASSNLQGTGGYTF. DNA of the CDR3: TGTGCCAGCAGTAACCTACAGGGGACTGGTGGCTACACCTTC.